The text below deals with one T cell receptor delta chain. This entry comes from a study of gamma-delta chains in newborns, infants, children. Study summary: Microbial exposure reportedly drives polyclonal innate γδ T cell expansion after birth.

CDR1 GEAIGNYY and CDR2 EKD come from the germline V gene. V was cut by 0 bases and J by 0 bases, with 14 bases left in between. This CDR3 comprises 19 residues. TCRdb redid the clone calls on the reads with CATT. The sample holds about 11,000 delta-chain clones; approximately 9% are singletons and the top ten take approximately 9.5%. Sequencing was carried out using blood. The TCR originated in a child who was a newborn, infant or young child, either healthy, febrile or measles-vaccinated (not recorded which). The chain combines TRDV2 with TRDJ3; no firm D call. The CDR3 sequence is CACDTVSDPGSWDTRQMFF. CDR3 coding DNA: TGTGCCTGTGACACCGTATCGGACCCGGGCTCCTGGGACACCCGACAGATGTTTTTC.